This T cell receptor beta chain was captured in a study of coeliac disease. Study information: Coeliac patients had newly diagnosed active disease, refractory type I disease, or gluten-free diet control.

Only in-frame clones appear in the TCRdb table, and some are missing; sequencing was by immunoSEQ multiplex PCR. The sample includes approximately 7,000 clones, 62% of them seen just once. General study findings and limits: Of coeliac lamina propria samples, 9 of 18 held published gliadin-specific TRB sequences, versus 1 of 6 controls. Intraepithelial and lamina propria fractions were not highly pure.

Germline V CDR1 and CDR2: WSHSY, SAAADI. This CDR3 has 15 residues. Trimming took 4 bases from V and 6 from J, leaving 16 bases between them. This clone was found a few times. What it binds is not known. This TCR came from a man in his sixties with celiac disease on a gluten-free diet. The chain is built from TRBV10-2 and TRBJ1-3; D gene unclear. The sequenced sample was lymphocytes from the gut lamina propria. The CDR3 here is CASSGEESRPNTIYF. The CDR3, as DNA: TGCGCCAGCAGTGGAGAGGAGAGTCGGCCAAACACCATATATTTT.